This TCR beta chain was sequenced in a study of PD-1 blockade in classical Hodgkin lymphoma. Study-wide results and limits: The CD4+ diversity rise by C4D1 was clearest in complete responders. No one has yet defined what causes the repertoire differences, which may be disease activity or prior therapy.

TCRdb's table, derived via immunoSEQ multiplex PCR, lists solely in-frame clones and lacks some. The sample yields roughly 8,100 clones, about nine tenths seen once. The CDR3 extends over 20 amino acids. Germline V gene sequence: CDR1 SGHTS, CDR2 YDEGEE. Trimming pared 3 bases from V and 8 bases from J, leaving 30 bases between. Every patient relapsed after autologous stem cell transplantation, and brentuximab vedotin exposure varied. CD4+ T cells were purified from thawed PBMCs by negative selection. In the case of this clone: Antigen unknown.

The rearrangement uses TRBV5-8 and TRBJ1-6; possible D gene TRBD1, 6 bases. Sequences were derived from CD4+ T cells from blood, sampled at baseline. The sequence derives from a human donor with classical Hodgkin lymphoma. In DNA form, the CDR3 reads TGTGCCAGCAGCTCAACAGGAGACTGGGTGGGGGCGCACAGTCATTCACCCCTCCACTTT. It specifies CASSSTGDWVGAHSHSPLHF.